This TCR beta chain was captured by sequencing in a study of technical replicates of blood from a few donors. Repertoires were generated with immunoSEQ multiplex PCR, while TCRdb's copy carries only in-frame clones and drops some. The profile shows fewer than 90,000 clones, approximately 94% of them singletons. Trimming took 3 bases from V and 7 from J; bases not matched to a gene: 7. Per the germline V gene, CDR1 is LNHDA and CDR2 is SQIVND (reference sequence). The CDR3 is 15 amino acids. Sequenced input: T cells isolated from PBMCs. The gene calls are TRBV19 and TRBJ2-1; 9 nucleotides align to TRBD2. The clonotype was recovered from a human donor in good health. Here the CDR3 reads CASSIRSGGRNEQFF. As DNA, the CDR3 is TGTGCCAGTAGTATCCGTAGCGGGGGAAGGAATGAGCAGTTCTTC. Filled out from reference TRBV19 and TRBJ2-1, the complete variable domain reads DGGITQSPKYLFRKEGQNVTLSCEQNLNHDAMYWYRQDPGQGLRLIYYSQIVNDFQKGDIAEGYSVSREKKESFPLTVTSAQKNPTAFYLCASSIRSGGRNEQFFGPGTRLTVL.